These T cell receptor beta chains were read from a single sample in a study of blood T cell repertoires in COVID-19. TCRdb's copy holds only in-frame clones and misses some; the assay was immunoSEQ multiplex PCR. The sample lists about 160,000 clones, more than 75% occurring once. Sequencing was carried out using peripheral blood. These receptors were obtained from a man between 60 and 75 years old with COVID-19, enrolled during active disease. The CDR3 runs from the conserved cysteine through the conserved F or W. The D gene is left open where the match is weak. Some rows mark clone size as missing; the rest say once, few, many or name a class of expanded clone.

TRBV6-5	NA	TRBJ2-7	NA	TGTGCCAGTAGGGGCCATGGAGTGTACGAGCAGTACTTC	CASRGHGVYEQYF
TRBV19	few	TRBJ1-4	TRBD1	TGTGCCAGTACCCCGGAGGACAGGGGCCGTGAAAAACTGTTTTTT	CASTPEDRGREKLFF
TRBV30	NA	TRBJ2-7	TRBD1	TGTGCCTGGATGGCAGGGGGAATCTCCTACGAGCAGTACTTC	CAWMAGGISYEQYF
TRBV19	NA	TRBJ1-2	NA	TGTGCCAGTAGTATTGGTCAGGCTGGAGGCTACACCTTC	CASSIGQAGGYTF
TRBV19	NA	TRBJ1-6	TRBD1	TGTGCCAGTAGCGCGGGACAGGTTGTTTCACCCCTCCACTTT	CASSAGQVVSPLHF
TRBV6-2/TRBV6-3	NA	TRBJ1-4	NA	TGTGCCAGCAGTCCAGGGCCGTCCGCGGGACGCCGAGAAAAACTGTTTTTT	CASSPGPSAGRREKLFF
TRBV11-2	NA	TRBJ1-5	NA	TGTGCCAGCAGCCCCGGGATACATAGCAATCAGCCCCAGCATTTT	CASSPGIHSNQPQHF
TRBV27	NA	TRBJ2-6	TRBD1	TGTGCCAGCAGGGACAGGGGGGGGGCTGGGGCCAACGTCCTGACTTTC	CASRDRGGAGANVLTF
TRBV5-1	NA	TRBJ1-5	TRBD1	TGCGCCAGCAGCTTACAGGGGAGTCACGATCAGCCCCAGCATTTT	CASSLQGSHDQPQHF
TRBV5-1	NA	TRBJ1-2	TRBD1	TGCGCCAGCCGGCAGGGGGGTGGAGGCTATGGCTACACCTTC	CASRQGGGGYGYTF
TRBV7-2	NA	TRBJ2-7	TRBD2	TGTGCCAGCAGCTTAGCGTGGGTAGCGGGAGCCTACGAGCAGTACTTC	CASSLAWVAGAYEQYF
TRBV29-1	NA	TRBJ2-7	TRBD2	TGCAGCGTACTAGCGGGGAGGTCTCCCTACGAGCAGTACTTC	CSVLAGRSPYEQYF
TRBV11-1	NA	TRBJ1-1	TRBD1	TGTGCCAGCAGGAAAGACAGGGATACTGAAGCTTTCTTT	CASRKDRDTEAFF
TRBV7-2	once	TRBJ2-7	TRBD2	TGTGCCAGCAGCTTAGCTGGGAGGGGCCACGAGCAGTACTTC	CASSLAGRGHEQYF
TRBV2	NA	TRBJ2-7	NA	TGTGCCAGCAGTGATCAGACAGGTACCTACGAGCAGTACTTC	CASSDQTGTYEQYF
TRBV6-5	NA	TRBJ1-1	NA	TGTGCCAGCAGCAGTCCTTCTGGCACTGAAGCTTTCTTT	CASSSPSGTEAFF
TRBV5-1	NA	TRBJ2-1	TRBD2	TGCGCCAGCAGCGAACTAGCGGGGGAAAACAATGAGCAGTTCTTC	CASSELAGENNEQFF
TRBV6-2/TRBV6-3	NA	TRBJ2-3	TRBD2	TGTGCCAGCAGGCCTCCACCTTGGACTAGCGGGGGGGCCATAGATACGCAGTATTTT	CASRPPPWTSGGAIDTQYF
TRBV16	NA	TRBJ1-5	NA	TGTGCCAGCAGCCAATTGCTGTCAGTATGGAGCAATCAGCCCCAGCATTTT	CASSQLLSVWSNQPQHF
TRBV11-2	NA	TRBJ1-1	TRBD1	TGTGGAACGACAGGGATGAACACTGAAGCTTTCTTT	CGTTGMNTEAFF
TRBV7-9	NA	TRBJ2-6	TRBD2	TGTGCCAGCAGCTACCCGGGAGGCTCTTGGGGGGCCAACGTCCTGACTTTC	CASSYPGGSWGANVLTF
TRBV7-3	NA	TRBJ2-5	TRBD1	TGTGCCAGCAGCTGGACAGGGGGAGGTTCTGAGACCCAGTACTTC	CASSWTGGGSETQYF
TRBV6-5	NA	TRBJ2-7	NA	TGTGCCAGCAGTTACGCCGCTGTCGGAGGCTACGAGCAGTACTTC	CASSYAAVGGYEQYF
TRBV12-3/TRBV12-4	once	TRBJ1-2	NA	TGTGCCAGCACTACATCGGGGTCCTGGAGCTACACCTTC	CASTTSGSWSYTF
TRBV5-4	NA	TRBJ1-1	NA	TGTGCCAGCAGCCCCCTGGGTGTGGGCCTGAACACTGAAGCTTTCTTT	CASSPLGVGLNTEAFF
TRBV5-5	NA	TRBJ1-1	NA	TGTGCCAGCAGCTTGCTCTGGGGGGAGACTGAAGCTTTCTTT	CASSLLWGETEAFF
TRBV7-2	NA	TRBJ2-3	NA	TGTGCCAGCAGCTTTGAGCTAAGAGGCACAGATACGCAGTATTTT	CASSFELRGTDTQYF
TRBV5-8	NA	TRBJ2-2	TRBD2	TGTGCCAGCAGCTTAAGGACTAGCGGGGGGGCCGTCGGGGAGCTGTTTTTT	CASSLRTSGGAVGELFF
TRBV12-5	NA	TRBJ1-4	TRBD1	TGTGCTAGTGGTTTTGGGACAGGGGATGAAAAACTGTTTTTT	CASGFGTGDEKLFF
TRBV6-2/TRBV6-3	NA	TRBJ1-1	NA	TGTGCCAGCAGTTACCTTGGGGCCGGCACTTTCTTT	CASSYLGAGTFF
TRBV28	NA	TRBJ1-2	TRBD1	TGTGCCAGCAGAGGGCAGGGGGCGAGGTATGGCTACACCTTC	CASRGQGARYGYTF
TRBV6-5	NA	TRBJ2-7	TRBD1	TGTGCCAGCAGTTCCCACCGGGACAGGGCTTACGAGCAGTACTTC	CASSSHRDRAYEQYF
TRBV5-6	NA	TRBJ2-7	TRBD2	TGTGCCAGCAGCCTTCTATTAGCGGGAGATGTATACGAGCAGTACTTC	CASSLLLAGDVYEQYF
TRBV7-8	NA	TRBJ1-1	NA	TGTGCCAGCAGCTCAGTGGGCCACACTGAAGCTTTCTTT	CASSSVGHTEAFF
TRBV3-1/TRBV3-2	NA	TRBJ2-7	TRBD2	TGTGCCAGCAGCTTTACTAGCGGGGGCGATTACGAGCAGTACTTC	CASSFTSGGDYEQYF
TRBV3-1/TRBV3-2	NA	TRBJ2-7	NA	TGTGCCAGCAGCCCACGGACTGTAATTCTTCGGGGGGAGCAGTACTTC	CASSPRTVILRGEQYF
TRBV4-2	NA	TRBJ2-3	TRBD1	TGTGCCAGCAGCCAAGAAGGGGGCCTAATCACAGATACGCAGTATTTT	CASSQEGGLITDTQYF
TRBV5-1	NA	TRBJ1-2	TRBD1	TGCGCCAGCAGTCTTGGGACAGCGAGCAACTATGGCTACACCTTC	CASSLGTASNYGYTF
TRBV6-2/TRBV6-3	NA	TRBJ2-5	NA	TGTGCCAGCAGTAACCGACAGTTCCAAGAGACCCAGTACTTC	CASSNRQFQETQYF
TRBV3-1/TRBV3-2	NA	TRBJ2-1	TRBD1	TGTGCCAGCAGCCAACCGGGACAGGGTTACAATGAGCAGTTCTTC	CASSQPGQGYNEQFF
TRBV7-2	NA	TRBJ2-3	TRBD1	TGTGCCAGCAGCTTAAATCCAGGGGGCCGGGATACGCAGTATTTT	CASSLNPGGRDTQYF
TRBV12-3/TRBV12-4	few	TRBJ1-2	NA	TGTGCCAGCACCCCGCAGGGAATTACTGGCTACACCTTC	CASTPQGITGYTF
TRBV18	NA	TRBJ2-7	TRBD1	TGTGCCAGCTCACCTGGGACAGGGAGAATGGAGCAGTACTTC	CASSPGTGRMEQYF
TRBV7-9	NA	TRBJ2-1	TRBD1	TGTGCCAGCAGCTTAGGGACAGGGGCCATCTCAACAAATTACAATGAGCAGTTCTTC	CASSLGTGAISTNYNEQFF
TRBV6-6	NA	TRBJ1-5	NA	TGTGCCAGCAGTTACCAGGAGGACCGTACGCCCCAGCATTTT	CASSYQEDRTPQHF
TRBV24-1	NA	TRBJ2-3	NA	TGTGCCACCGAACCGGACAGTTACACAGATACGCAGTATTTT	CATEPDSYTDTQYF
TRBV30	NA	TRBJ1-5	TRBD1	TGTGCCTGGGGGGGACAGGGGGAGAATCAGCCCCAGCATTTT	CAWGGQGENQPQHF
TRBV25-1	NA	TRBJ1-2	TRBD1	TGTGCCAGCAGTGCCCCGACAGGGACTAACTATGGCTACACCTTC	CASSAPTGTNYGYTF
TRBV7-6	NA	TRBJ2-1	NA	TGTGCCAGCAGTCGAACAGGATCACGGAATACCTACAATGAGCAGTTCTTC	CASSRTGSRNTYNEQFF
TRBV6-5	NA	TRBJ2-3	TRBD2	TGTGCCAGCAGCCGGACTAGCTTCACAGATACGCAGTATTTT	CASSRTSFTDTQYF
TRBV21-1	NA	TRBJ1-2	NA	TGTGCCAGCAGCAATGATACCGGTCCGAGTACAGCTAACTATGGCTACACCTTC	CASSNDTGPSTANYGYTF
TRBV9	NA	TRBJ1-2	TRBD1	TGTGCCAGCAGCGCCCCTGGGACAGATTTTGTCTATGGCTACACCTTC	CASSAPGTDFVYGYTF
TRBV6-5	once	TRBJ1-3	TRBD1	TGTGCCAGCAGAGTCGGGACAGTACAAGGAAACACCATATATTTT	CASRVGTVQGNTIYF